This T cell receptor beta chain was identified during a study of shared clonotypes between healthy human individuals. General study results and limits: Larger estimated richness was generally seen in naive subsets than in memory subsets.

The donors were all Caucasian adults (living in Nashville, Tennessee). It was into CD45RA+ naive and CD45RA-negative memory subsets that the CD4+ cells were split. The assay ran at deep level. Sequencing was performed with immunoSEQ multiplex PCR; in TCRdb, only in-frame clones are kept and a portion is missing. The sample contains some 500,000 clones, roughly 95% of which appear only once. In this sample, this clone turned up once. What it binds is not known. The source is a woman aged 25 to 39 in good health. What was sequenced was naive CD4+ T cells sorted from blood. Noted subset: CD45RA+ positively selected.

The CDR3 here is CASSWIGSSGANVLTF. The CDR3 DNA reads as TGTGCCAGCAGCTGGATAGGGAGCTCTGGGGCCAACGTCCTGACTTTC. This chain joins TRBV5-6 and TRBJ2-6, with D tentatively TRBD2 (5 bases). V gave up 3 bases and J gave up 0 bases, with 10 bases separating them. The length of the CDR3 is 16 residues. Germline loops: CDR1 SGHDT, CDR2 YYEEEE.